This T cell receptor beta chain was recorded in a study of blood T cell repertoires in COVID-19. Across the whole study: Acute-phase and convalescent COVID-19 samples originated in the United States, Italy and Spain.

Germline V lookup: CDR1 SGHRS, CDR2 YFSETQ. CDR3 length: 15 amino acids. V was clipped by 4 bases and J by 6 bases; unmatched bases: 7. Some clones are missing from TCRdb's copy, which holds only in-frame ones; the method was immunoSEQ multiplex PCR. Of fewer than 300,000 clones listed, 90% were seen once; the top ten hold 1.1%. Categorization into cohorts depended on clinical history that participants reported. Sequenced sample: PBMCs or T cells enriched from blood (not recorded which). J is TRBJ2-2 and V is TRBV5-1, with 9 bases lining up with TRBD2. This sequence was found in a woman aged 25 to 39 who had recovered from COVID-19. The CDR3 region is CASSPGLASPGELFF. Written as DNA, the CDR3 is TGCGCCAGCAGCCCCGGACTAGCGAGTCCCGGGGAGCTGTTTTTT.